This TCR beta chain comes out of a study of PD-1 blockade in classical Hodgkin lymphoma. Study-wide background: With a 2-week interval, patients received intravenous nivolumab at 3 mg/kg. General study findings and limits: The study reported lower baseline TCR diversity in newly diagnosed patients than in healthy donors.

Sample time point: cycle 4 day 1 (C4D1), after around six weeks of nivolumab. Brentuximab vedotin exposure varied, and every patient relapsed after autologous stem cell transplantation. About this clone: Its antigen is as yet unknown.

Sequenced by immunoSEQ multiplex PCR; TCRdb stores in-frame clones only, minus some. Among about 24,000 clones listed, about 86% were seen once. Germline V lookup: CDR1 SGDLS, CDR2 YYNGEE. Trimming cost V 4 bases and J 4 bases; bases outside gene matches: 8. CDR3 size: 15 residues. The receptor comes from a human donor with classical Hodgkin lymphoma. The material was peripheral blood mononuclear cells (PBMCs), obtained before the fourth cycle of nivolumab. V and J are TRBV9 and TRBJ2-5; 9 positions match TRBD2. The CDR3 DNA reads as TGTGCCAGCAGCCCTAGCGGAGCGGGAGGAGAGACCCAGTACTTC. Translation gives CASSPSGAGGETQYF.